This is a list of T cell receptor beta chains from one sample in a study of blood T cell repertoires in COVID-19. Clones were read by immunoSEQ multiplex PCR, and TCRdb kept only the in-frame ones, dropping some. Altogether 150,000 or so clones are present, approximately 90% being singletons, with the ten largest covering approximately 24%. The sequenced sample consisted of peripheral blood. The source is a man aged 60 to 69 with acute or convalescent COVID-19. Both conserved end residues are part of each CDR3. A D gene is named only where the DNA matches it firmly. Size values are once, few and many counts, or a class for expanded clones, and some rows have none.

>-|TRBV7-2|TRBJ1-1|14|-
TGTGCCAGCACCTCCGGGGGGGGAAGGACTGAAGCTTTCTTT
CASTSGGGRTEAFF
>-|TRBV3-1/TRBV3-2|TRBJ2-1|14|TRBD1
TGTGCCAGCAGCCAACGCGACAGGGCAGGTGAGCAGTTCTTC
CASSQRDRAGEQFF
>-|TRBV19|TRBJ1-5|14|-
TGTGCCAGTAGTCCCAGGGATGGCAATCAGCCCCAGCATTTT
CASSPRDGNQPQHF
>-|TRBV9|TRBJ1-2|14|-
TGTGCCAGCAGCGACATACGGGGAGACTATGGCTACACCTTC
CASSDIRGDYGYTF
>many|TRBV28|TRBJ1-2|16|-
TGTGCCAGCAGTTTAGGGGCTTCGACCCGGGTCGATGGCTACACCTTC
CASSLGASTRVDGYTF
>-|TRBV5-5|TRBJ1-2|13|-
TGTGCCAGCAGCGGTGACCCGGGGGGTGGCTACACCTTC
CASSGDPGGGYTF
>-|TRBV10-3|TRBJ1-4|15|TRBD1
TGTGCCATCAGTGAGTCCCGGACAGGGGACGAAGGGCTGTTTTTT
CAISESRTGDEGLFF
>once|TRBV29-1|TRBJ2-1|14|-
TGCAGCGTTGTGGGGGGGGCGGCCTACAATGAGCAGTTCTTC
CSVVGGAAYNEQFF
>-|TRBV5-1|TRBJ1-2|15|TRBD1
TGCGCCAGCAGCTTGACCACAGGGGGCAGCTATGGCTACACCTTC
CASSLTTGGSYGYTF
>-|TRBV21-1|TRBJ2-2|15|-
TGTGCCAGCACCAGGGGCTACTTGAACACCGGGGAGCTGTTTTTT
CASTRGYLNTGELFF
>-|TRBV4-1|TRBJ1-1|14|-
TGCGCCAGCAGCCAATCTTTGGGGGGCACTGAAGCTTTCTTT
CASSQSLGGTEAFF
>-|TRBV2|TRBJ1-3|15|-
TGTGCCAGCAGTGAAGACACCCTCTCTGGAAACACCATATATTTT
CASSEDTLSGNTIYF
>-|TRBV5-1|TRBJ1-1|16|-
TGCGCCAGCAGCTTGGGGACAGATGGCCTTAACACTGAAGCTTTCTTT
CASSLGTDGLNTEAFF
>-|TRBV5-1|TRBJ2-1|15|-
TGCGCCAGCACCCCTGGGGGTGGGGGGGCGACGAGGCAGTTCTTC
CASTPGGGGATRQFF
>once|TRBV6-5|TRBJ1-4|15|-
TGTGCCAGCAGCGGGGGGGGTAAGCGAAGTGAAAAACTGTTTTTT
CASSGGGKRSEKLFF
>-|TRBV6-2/TRBV6-3|TRBJ1-2|11|-
TGTGCCAGCAGCCTACAGGGAGGCTACACCTTC
CASSLQGGYTF
>-|TRBV13|TRBJ1-4|16|-
TGTGCCAGCAGCCGCAAAACAGGGTCAACTAATGAAAAACTGTTTTTT
CASSRKTGSTNEKLFF
>-|TRBV6-5|TRBJ2-1|14|-
TGTGCCAGCAAGCGGGTGAGCTCCTACAATGAGCAGTTCTTC
CASKRVSSYNEQFF
>-|TRBV6-2/TRBV6-3|TRBJ1-5|15|TRBD1
TGTGCCAGCAGTTACCGGGACAGGGCGGCTCAGCCCCAGCATTTT
CASSYRDRAAQPQHF
>-|TRBV6-6|TRBJ1-2|13|-
TGTGCCAGCAGTTACGACAGTCCCTATGGCTACACCTTC
CASSYDSPYGYTF
>once|TRBV7-9|TRBJ1-2|11|-
TGTGCCAGCAGCTTAGAATCCAGCTACACCTTC
CASSLESSYTF
>-|TRBV6-5|TRBJ1-6|13|-
TGTGCCAGCAGCCAGGGTATGAATTCACCCCTCCACTTT
CASSQGMNSPLHF